This is a list of T cell receptor beta chains from one sample in a study of blood T cell repertoires in COVID-19. This table comes from immunoSEQ multiplex PCR, and its TCRdb copy is limited to in-frame clones, with some not included. The repertoire holds under 350,000 clones, 85% seen once, with approximately 7.5% in the top ten. The sequencing sample was made of peripheral blood. These receptors came from a human donor in a cohort sampled during active COVID-19. CDR3s include the opening cysteine and the closing phenylalanine or tryptophan. The order of the fields is D gene, clone size, V gene, J gene, CDR3 length, CDR3 DNA, CDR3 protein. D genes are given only for firm matches. Size is stated for part of the rows, as once, few or many counts, or as a class when the clone is expanded.

D gene: .; clone size: once; V gene: TRBV4-2; J gene: TRBJ1-1; CDR3 length: 17; CDR3 DNA: TGTGCCAGCAGCCAAGATAAGAGGGGGGGAGGGATAAAAGTAGCTTTCTTT; CDR3 protein: CASSQDKRGGGIKVAFF
D gene: .; clone size: .; V gene: TRBV12-2; J gene: TRBJ1-5; CDR3 length: 15; CDR3 DNA: TGTGCAAGTCGCTTATTTGCAGGGATCAATCAGCCCCAGCATTTT; CDR3 protein: CASRLFAGINQPQHF
D gene: TRBD1; clone size: .; V gene: TRBV30; J gene: TRBJ2-7; CDR3 length: 13; CDR3 DNA: TGTGCCTGGAGTCCCGGGACAGTTTACGAGCAGTACTTC; CDR3 protein: CAWSPGTVYEQYF
D gene: TRBD1; clone size: .; V gene: TRBV5-1; J gene: TRBJ2-1; CDR3 length: 15; CDR3 DNA: TGCGCCAGCAGCGTGGGACAGGGGGCCTACAATGAGCAGTTCTTC; CDR3 protein: CASSVGQGAYNEQFF
D gene: TRBD1; clone size: .; V gene: TRBV19; J gene: TRBJ1-2; CDR3 length: 12; CDR3 DNA: TGTGCCACCTCCGGGACAGAAAATGGCTACACCTTC; CDR3 protein: CATSGTENGYTF
D gene: TRBD1; clone size: few; V gene: TRBV6-6; J gene: TRBJ1-3; CDR3 length: 16; CDR3 DNA: TGTGCCAGCAGTTCTCGACAGGGAAGCTCTGGAAACACCATATATTTT; CDR3 protein: CASSSRQGSSGNTIYF
D gene: .; clone size: .; V gene: TRBV7-2; J gene: TRBJ1-5; CDR3 length: 16; CDR3 DNA: TGTGCCAGCAGCTTAGTAACAGGGAAGGGCAATCAGCCCCAGCATTTT; CDR3 protein: CASSLVTGKGNQPQHF
D gene: .; clone size: .; V gene: TRBV19; J gene: TRBJ1-4; CDR3 length: 11; CDR3 DNA: TGTGCCAGTACAGGGTTCGAAAAACTGTTTTTT; CDR3 protein: CASTGFEKLFF
D gene: .; clone size: .; V gene: TRBV6-2/TRBV6-3; J gene: TRBJ1-2; CDR3 length: 15; CDR3 DNA: TGTGCCAGCAGTACCCGGGGGAGGGCGCTTACCGGCTACACCTTC; CDR3 protein: CASSTRGRALTGYTF
D gene: TRBD1; clone size: .; V gene: TRBV5-1; J gene: TRBJ2-7; CDR3 length: 14; CDR3 DNA: TGCGCCAGCAGCCTGGGACAGGGGGCGTCCGAGCAGTACTTC; CDR3 protein: CASSLGQGASEQYF
D gene: .; clone size: many; V gene: TRBV9; J gene: TRBJ1-6; CDR3 length: 16; CDR3 DNA: TGTGCCAGCAGCGTACTCCCGGACAGCGATAATTCACCCCTCCACTTT; CDR3 protein: CASSVLPDSDNSPLHF
D gene: .; clone size: few; V gene: TRBV9; J gene: TRBJ2-3; CDR3 length: 16; CDR3 DNA: TGTGCCAGCAGCCAGGGGATTGGGGTGGGGGTTGATACGCAGTATTTT; CDR3 protein: CASSQGIGVGVDTQYF
D gene: TRBD2; clone size: .; V gene: TRBV6-5; J gene: TRBJ2-1; CDR3 length: 15; CDR3 DNA: TGTGCCAGCACCCCGAGGCGGGGGGGCCACAATGAGCAGTTCTTC; CDR3 protein: CASTPRRGGHNEQFF
D gene: TRBD2; clone size: .; V gene: TRBV5-8; J gene: TRBJ2-1; CDR3 length: 17; CDR3 DNA: TGTGCCAGCAGCTCACAAAGGACTAGCGGGGGATCCAATGAGCAGTTCTTC; CDR3 protein: CASSSQRTSGGSNEQFF
D gene: .; clone size: .; V gene: TRBV9; J gene: TRBJ2-3; CDR3 length: 15; CDR3 DNA: TGTGCCAGCAGCGTAGCGAGGGGGTGGGCAGATACGCAGTATTTT; CDR3 protein: CASSVARGWADTQYF
D gene: .; clone size: .; V gene: TRBV6-1; J gene: TRBJ1-3; CDR3 length: 13; CDR3 DNA: TGTGCCAGCAGTGACAGGGCAGGAAACACCATATATTTT; CDR3 protein: CASSDRAGNTIYF
D gene: .; clone size: .; V gene: TRBV19; J gene: TRBJ2-5; CDR3 length: 13; CDR3 DNA: TGTGCCACTACACAGGACCCCGGGGAGACCCAGTACTTC; CDR3 protein: CATTQDPGETQYF
D gene: .; clone size: .; V gene: TRBV10-3; J gene: TRBJ1-5; CDR3 length: 14; CDR3 DNA: TGTGCCATCAGTGAGTCGGGAGGAGATCAGCCCCAGCATTTT; CDR3 protein: CAISESGGDQPQHF
D gene: TRBD1; clone size: .; V gene: TRBV15; J gene: TRBJ2-1; CDR3 length: 15; CDR3 DNA: TGTGCCACCAGCAGCCGGGACAGGGGTTACAATGAGCAGTTCTTC; CDR3 protein: CATSSRDRGYNEQFF
D gene: TRBD1; clone size: once; V gene: TRBV9; J gene: TRBJ1-2; CDR3 length: 15; CDR3 DNA: TGTGCCAGCAGCGTAGTAGGGACAGGGGACAACGGCTACACCTTC; CDR3 protein: CASSVVGTGDNGYTF
D gene: .; clone size: few; V gene: TRBV29-1; J gene: TRBJ2-6; CDR3 length: 15; CDR3 DNA: TGCAGCGTTGGGGACATAGGGGCTGGGGCCAACGTCCTGACTTTC; CDR3 protein: CSVGDIGAGANVLTF
D gene: TRBD2; clone size: .; V gene: TRBV4-1; J gene: TRBJ2-3; CDR3 length: 18; CDR3 DNA: TGCGCCAGCAGCCAAGGACTAGCGGGGGTCTTAAGGGCAGATACGCAGTATTTT; CDR3 protein: CASSQGLAGVLRADTQYF
D gene: .; clone size: .; V gene: TRBV28; J gene: TRBJ1-2; CDR3 length: 13; CDR3 DNA: TGTGCCAGCAGTCCCCCGGCTAACTATGGCTACACCTTC; CDR3 protein: CASSPPANYGYTF
D gene: .; clone size: .; V gene: TRBV2; J gene: TRBJ2-4; CDR3 length: 18; CDR3 DNA: TGTGCCAGCAGTGAATGGGGGGACCCGACCGGGGCCAAAAACATTCAGTACTTC; CDR3 protein: CASSEWGDPTGAKNIQYF
D gene: .; clone size: .; V gene: TRBV19; J gene: TRBJ2-7; CDR3 length: 14; CDR3 DNA: TGTGCCAGTAGTATCGCCGGACACACCTACGAGCAGTACTTC; CDR3 protein: CASSIAGHTYEQYF
D gene: TRBD1; clone size: .; V gene: TRBV18; J gene: TRBJ1-4; CDR3 length: 16; CDR3 DNA: TGTGCCAGCTCCCCCGTAGTAGGGGGCTCTAATGAAAAACTGTTTTTT; CDR3 protein: CASSPVVGGSNEKLFF
D gene: .; clone size: once; V gene: TRBV7-3; J gene: TRBJ2-1; CDR3 length: 15; CDR3 DNA: TGTGCCAGCTCCGGGGGGCGGGAGTCCTACAATGAGCAGTTCTTC; CDR3 protein: CASSGGRESYNEQFF
D gene: TRBD2; clone size: .; V gene: TRBV2; J gene: TRBJ2-3; CDR3 length: 14; CDR3 DNA: TGTGCCAGCAACTTAGCGGGGTCCACAGATACGCAGTATTTT; CDR3 protein: CASNLAGSTDTQYF
D gene: .; clone size: .; V gene: TRBV2; J gene: TRBJ1-4; CDR3 length: 13; CDR3 DNA: TGTGCCAGCAGCAAAGACTTTAATGAAAAACTGTTTTTT; CDR3 protein: CASSKDFNEKLFF
D gene: TRBD1; clone size: .; V gene: TRBV5-1; J gene: TRBJ1-4; CDR3 length: 18; CDR3 DNA: TGCGCCAGCAGCTCCGGGACAGGGGGCCCCCTAGTTAATGAAAAACTGTTTTTT; CDR3 protein: CASSSGTGGPLVNEKLFF
D gene: .; clone size: .; V gene: TRBV10-1; J gene: TRBJ1-1; CDR3 length: 14; CDR3 DNA: TGCGCCAGCGCCGGTCGCTCCTCGAACACTGAAGCTTTCTTT; CDR3 protein: CASAGRSSNTEAFF
D gene: TRBD1; clone size: .; V gene: TRBV18; J gene: TRBJ2-7; CDR3 length: 16; CDR3 DNA: TGTGCCAGCTCACCAGGGACAGGGGGCAAGTCCCACGAGCAGTACTTC; CDR3 protein: CASSPGTGGKSHEQYF
D gene: TRBD2; clone size: .; V gene: TRBV12-5; J gene: TRBJ2-1; CDR3 length: 16; CDR3 DNA: TGTGCTAGTGAACAACCGGGACTAGCTCAATACAATGAGCAGTTCTTC; CDR3 protein: CASEQPGLAQYNEQFF
D gene: .; clone size: once; V gene: TRBV6-6; J gene: TRBJ1-5; CDR3 length: 15; CDR3 DNA: TGTGCCAGCAGTTACTCGGAGGGCAGCAATCAGCCCCAGCATTTT; CDR3 protein: CASSYSEGSNQPQHF
D gene: .; clone size: .; V gene: TRBV12-3/TRBV12-4; J gene: TRBJ1-2; CDR3 length: 13; CDR3 DNA: TGTGCCAGCAGTTTAAGCCAGGACTATGGCTACACCTTC; CDR3 protein: CASSLSQDYGYTF
D gene: .; clone size: .; V gene: TRBV5-1; J gene: TRBJ2-7; CDR3 length: 13; CDR3 DNA: TGCGCCAGCAGCTTCGGTAGCTCCTACGAGCAGTACTTC; CDR3 protein: CASSFGSSYEQYF